What follows is one TCR beta chain and its context. This entry comes from a study of T cells in tuberculosis. Trimming cost V 3 bases and J 0 bases; bases outside gene matches: 7. Germline CDR1 is LGHNT and CDR2 is FRNRAP. This CDR3 comprises 17 residues. Sorting used thawed, overnight-rested PBMC stained with anti-CD3, a viability dye and GMM-loaded CD1B tetramer. The CD1B tetramers carried C32 glucose monomycolate purified from Rhodococcus equi. Before cryopreservation, the sorted PBMC lost their CD14-expressing monocytes. From each donor, some 91,000 tetramer-negative cells were sorted. No alpha-beta pairing information exists for these sequences. TCRdb keeps only in-frame clones here, not all; method: immunoSEQ multiplex PCR. The sample yields tens of thousands of clones, more than 75% seen once.

This receptor was obtained from an adult woman with latent tuberculosis. Sequencing was carried out using CD1b-GMM tetramer-negative cells sorted from PBMCs. The rearrangement links TRBV12-5 to TRBJ2-1; 8 bases agree with TRBD1. As DNA, the CDR3 is TGTGCTAGTGGTTTCCCCCCGGACAGGGTCTCCTACAATGAGCAGTTCTTC. This translates into CASGFPPDRVSYNEQFF.